The rows below give T cell receptor beta chains drawn from one sample of a study of T-cell reconstitution after alpha-beta-depleted transplantation in children. TCRdb reprocessed the PCR reads with MiXCR, giving one entry per CDR3 protein. The sample carries 200,000 to 250,000 distinct CDR3 sequences, 12% recorded once. This material consisted of PBMCs from the stem cell graft donor, taken from the stem cell graft. The receptor source for this set is a human donor who donated a stem cell graft to a child with acute lymphoblastic leukemia. The CDR3 runs from the conserved cysteine through the conserved F or W. A D gene is named only where the DNA matches it firmly. Part of the rows lack a size; the others show once, few, many or a class for expanded clones.

d_gene	abundance	v_gene	j_gene	CDR3aa	CDR3nt
.	.	TRBV7-9	TRBJ2-5	CASSSEGRVKETQYF	TGTGCCAGCAGCTCCGAGGGCAGGGTAAAAGAGACCCAGTACTTC
TRBD1	.	TRBV4-1	TRBJ1-1	CASSQPKTGGTEAFF	TGCGCCAGCAGCCAACCGAAAACAGGGGGCACTGAAGCTTTCTTT
TRBD2	.	TRBV5-1	TRBJ2-1	CASSFRLAGGGYNEQFF	TGCGCCAGCAGCTTCCGACTAGCGGGAGGGGGGTACAATGAGCAGTTCTTC
.	.	TRBV12-3/TRBV12-4	TRBJ2-1	CASSQTGPDTQFF	TGTGCCAGCAGCCAAACCGGCCCCGATACGCAGTTCTTC
.	many	TRBV3-1	TRBJ2-5	CASSHPPGHHKETQYF	TGTGCCAGCAGCCATCCCCCGGGACATCATAAAGAGACCCAGTACTTC
TRBD2	few	TRBV28	TRBJ2-2	CASSPNLFSGLAGESTGELFF	TGTGCCAGCAGTCCCAACCTGTTTAGTGGACTAGCGGGAGAAAGCACCGGGGAGCTGTTTTTT
.	.	TRBV19	TRBJ2-7	CATNGVAYEQYF	TGTGCCACAAACGGGGTTGCTTACGAGCAGTACTTC
.	many	TRBV7-2	TRBJ2-6	CASSLIGAGANVLTF	TGTGCCAGCAGCTTAATAGGGGCTGGGGCCAACGTCCTGACTTTC
TRBD1	many	TRBV4-2	TRBJ1-2	CASSQEGQGRDGYTF	TGTGCCAGCAGCCAAGAGGGACAGGGGAGGGATGGCTACACCTTC
.	.	TRBV7-9	TRBJ2-1	CASSLILANEQFF	TGTGCCAGCAGCTTAATCTTGGCAAATGAGCAGTTCTTC
TRBD2	.	TRBV20-1	TRBJ2-3	CSARDRAASGQDTQYF	TGCAGTGCTAGAGATAGGGCGGCTAGCGGGCAAGATACGCAGTATTTT
.	many	TRBV12-3/TRBV12-4	TRBJ1-1	CAIEDRFGEAFF	TGTGCCATCGAAGACAGGTTCGGTGAAGCTTTCTTT
.	many	TRBV6-5	TRBJ2-7	CASSPSAGALYEQYF	TGTGCCAGCAGTCCCTCGGCAGGTGCTCTCTACGAGCAGTACTTC
.	many	TRBV5-5	TRBJ2-4	CASSSGPLQYF	TGTGCCAGCAGCTCGGGTCCCCTTCAGTACTTC
TRBD2	many	TRBV6-2/TRBV6-3	TRBJ2-1	CASSSASGGEQFF	TGTGCCAGCAGTTCGGCTAGCGGGGGTGAGCAGTTCTTC
.	.	TRBV5-1	TRBJ2-6	CASSETVSSGANVLTF	TGCGCCAGCAGCGAGACAGTGAGCTCTGGGGCCAACGTCCTGACTTTC
TRBD2	many	TRBV5-1	TRBJ2-3	CASSLRVASGSFLSTDTQYF	TGCGCCAGCAGCTTGCGGGTCGCTAGCGGGAGTTTCCTTAGCACAGATACGCAGTATTTT
.	many	TRBV20-1	TRBJ1-1	CSASDTLNTEAFF	TGCAGTGCGTCGGACACTTTGAACACTGAAGCTTTCTTT
.	many	TRBV3-1	TRBJ1-2	CASSQTGNGYTF	TGTGCCAGCAGCCAAACCGGGAATGGCTACACCTTC
TRBD1	.	TRBV14	TRBJ2-6	CASSQGQMLSGANGLTF	TGTGCCAGCAGCCAGGGACAGATGCTCTCTGGGGCCAACGGCCTGACTTTC
.	.	TRBV27	TRBJ2-7	CASSLSLGDRRYEQYF	TGTGCCAGCAGTTTATCGTTGGGCGACAGGCGCTACGAGCAGTACTTC
.	few	TRBV19	TRBJ2-5	CASSIQGKGLQETQYF	TGTGCCAGTAGTATACAAGGGAAGGGGTTACAAGAGACCCAGTACTTC
.	.	TRBV20-1	TRBJ2-7	CSAREGTEGLLPNEQYF	TGCAGTGCTAGAGAGGGGACGGAGGGACTTCTCCCCAACGAGCAGTACTTC
TRBD1	.	TRBV7-2	TRBJ1-2	CASSLAGTGDTNYGYTF	TGTGCCAGCAGCTTAGCCGGGACAGGCGATACTAACTATGGCTACACCTTC
.	many	TRBV6-1	TRBJ2-3	CASSPGKNTDTQYF	TGTGCCAGCAGTCCTGGGAAGAACACAGATACGCAGTATTTT
.	.	TRBV3-1	TRBJ2-1	CASSQLLRNEQFF	TGTGCCAGCAGCCAGCTACTCCGCAATGAGCAGTTCTTC